The 14 T cell receptor beta chains listed next were all sequenced from one sample in a study of early T cells in non-severe SARS-CoV-2 infection. Via MiXCR, TCRdb re-called the 5' RACE reads, giving one row per CDR3 protein. The data show 45,000 to 55,000 distinct CDR3 sequences, around 6.5% seen once. The sequenced sample was whole blood, obtained at baseline. The receptors were gathered from an adult who was a healthcare worker with PCR-confirmed SARS-CoV-2 infection or an uninfected control (not recorded which).

This clonotype was found many times. The rearrangement uses TRBV7-9 and TRBJ2-3; no clear D. With 4 bases removed from V and 2 bases from J, the gap between germline ends came to 4 bases. Germline assignment: CDR1 SEHNR and CDR2 FQNEAQ (reference sequence). The CDR3 has 12 residues. CDR3 amino acids: CASSSPTDTQYF. As DNA, the CDR3 is TGTGCCAGCAGCTCTCCCACAGATACGCAGTATTTT. Using reference TRBV7-9 and TRBJ2-3 for the parts outside the CDR3, the full variable domain is DTGVSQNPRHKITKRGQNVTFRCDPISEHNRLYWYRQTLGQGPEFLTYFQNEAQLEKSRLLSDRFSAERPKGSFSTLEIQRTEQGDSAMYLCASSSPTDTQYFGPGTRLTVL.

With regard to this clonotype: Possible read error: a much larger clone is one base away. The rearrangement links TRBV20-1 to TRBJ1-5; D might be TRBD1 (5 bases). Germline CDR1 reads DFQATT; CDR2 reads SNEGSKA (reference sequence). CDR3 length: 13 residues. In DNA form, the CDR3 reads TGCAATGCTAGGTTCCAGGGTAGTCAGCCCCAGCATTTT. It translates to CNARFQGSQPQHF.

The chain carries TRBV20-1 and TRBJ2-1; D may be TRBD2 (5 bases). The CDR3 spans 13 residues. Germline V gives CDR1 DFQATT, CDR2 SNEGSKA (reference sequence). The DNA for the CDR3 is TGCAGCAACACCGGGATCTCCTACAATGAGCAGTTCTTC. It translates to CSNTGISYNEQFF.

As regards this clonotype: One junction end does not reproduce the germline sequence, and a read error may be involved. This chain joins TRBV7-7 and TRBJ2-3, with no clear D. This CDR3 is 14 amino acids long. The V gene's germline CDR1 is SSHAT and CDR2 FNYEAQ (reference sequence). The CDR3 reads CASSLVGDTDTQYF. CDR3 coding DNA: TGTGCTAGCAGCTTAGTTGGGGACACAGATACGCAGTATTTT.

This clonotype came up many times. The chain employs TRBV7-9 and TRBJ2-5, with unresolved D. The CDR3 runs to 16 residues. In germline, CDR1 is SEHNR, CDR2 FQNEAQ (reference sequence). V lost 3 bases, J lost 2 bases, and 16 bases lay in between. In DNA, the CDR3 is TGTGCCAGCAGCTTTACCAGGAGCATGGGGCAAGAGACCCAGTACTTC. Translating gives CASSFTRSMGQETQYF.

The chain recombines TRBV28 with TRBJ1-1; tentatively, D is TRBD1 (6 bases). The ends were cut back, 3 bases at V and 3 bases at J, with 8 bases in the middle. CDR1 and CDR2 (germline): MDHEN, SYDVKM. CDR3 length: 13 amino acids. The CDR3 DNA sequence: TGTGCCAGCAGTTTTGGGGGGCACACTGAAGCTTTCTTT. Its translation: CASSFGGHTEAFF.

At least ten counts were recorded for this clonotype. The genes are TRBV7-2 and TRBJ1-1; no clear D. There are 15 residues in the CDR3. Germline V gene data show CDR1 as SGHTA and CDR2 as FQGNSA. Trimming cost V 3 bases and J 2 bases, with 13 bases left between them. CDR3 region: CASSFVRQSNTEAFF. The CDR3 DNA reads TGTGCCAGCAGCTTCGTCCGGCAGTCCAACACTGAAGCTTTCTTT.

The chain recombines TRBV7-6 with TRBJ2-2; no clear D gene. Germline lookup yields CDR1 SGHVS and CDR2 FNYEAQ. Trimming took off 5 bases at V and 2 bases at J, with 6 bases between the two ends. There are 13 residues in the CDR3. The CDR3 DNA sequence: TGTGCCAGCAGCATCTTAAACACCGGGGAGCTGTTTTTT. Amino acid sequence: CASSILNTGELFF.

The chain joins TRBV5-1 to TRBJ2-2, with D unclear. The CDR3 runs to 13 residues. Germline V gene sequence: CDR1 SGHRS, CDR2 YFSETQ. V shed 3 bases and J shed 8 bases, with 11 bases lying between them. The CDR3 here is CASSWAVAGELFF. The CDR3 nucleotides are TGCGCCAGCAGCTGGGCCGTTGCGGGGGAGCTGTTTTTT. Filled out from reference TRBV5-1 and TRBJ2-2, the complete variable domain reads KAGVTQTPRYLIKTRGQQVTLSCSPISGHRSVSWYQQTPGQGLQFLFEYFSETQRNKGNFPGRFSGRQFSNSRSEMNVSTLELGDSALYLCASSWAVAGELFFGEGSRLTVL.

This clonotype occurred many times. CDR3 in amino acids: CAISPLSGTATYEQYF. The CDR3 nucleotides read TGTGCCATCAGTCCGCTATCCGGGACAGCAACCTACGAGCAGTACTTC. The chain carries TRBV10-3 and TRBJ2-7, with TRBD1 identical over 7 bases. This CDR3 region has 16 residues. The V segment lost 5 bases and the J segment 2 bases; nucleotides outside the gene matches: 12. Germline V gene sequence: CDR1 ENHRY, CDR2 SYGVKD.

This clonotype was observed many times. This chain uses TRBV6-2 or TRBV6-3 with TRBJ2-5; D gene ambiguous. Per germline, CDR1 MNHEY and CDR2 SVGEGT. The CDR3 is 14 amino acids. The ends were cut back, 7 bases at V and 2 bases at J, with 14 bases in the middle. CDR3 sequence reads: CASTRGAQQETQYF. The CDR3 coding sequence is TGTGCCAGCACCCGAGGAGCGCAACAAGAGACCCAGTACTTC.

The table lists this clonotype with many counts. V usage is TRBV12-3 or TRBV12-4 and J usage is TRBJ2-3; no clear D. The CDR3 length is 13 residues. Trimming left V 10 bases short and J 2 bases short, with 13 bases between. The CDR3 loop reads CAISEQLTDTQYF. The CDR3 bases are TGTGCCATATCAGAACAACTCACAGATACGCAGTATTTT.

The V gene is TRBV11-2, the J gene TRBJ2-7; D unclear. Trimming shortened V by 5 bases and J by 2 bases, and 13 bases separated the two germline ends. The CDR3 contains 14 residues. CDR1 is SGHAT, CDR2 FQNNGV, per germline. CDR3 nucleotides: TGTGCCAGCAGCCTTGACGTAGGGACCTACGAGCAGTACTTC. The encoded protein is CASSLDVGTYEQYF. The full variable domain, in which reference TRBV11-2 and TRBJ2-7 provide the parts outside the CDR3, is EAGVAQSPRYKIIEKRQSVAFWCNPISGHATLYWYQQILGQGPKLLIQFQNNGVVDDSQLPKDRFSAERLKGVDSTLKIQPAKLEDSAVYLCASSLDVGTYEQYFGPGTRLTVT.

The V call is TRBV7-8, the J call TRBJ2-1; D is unclear. CDR3 length equals 11 residues. V was cut by 5 bases and J by 3 bases, with 2 bases left in between. The V gene's germline CDR1 is SGHVS and CDR2 FQNEAQ. DNA for the CDR3: TGTGCCAGCAGCCACTACAATGAGCAGTTCTTC. Translation gives CASSHYNEQFF.